This is a list of T cell receptor beta chains from one sample in a study of T cells in Graves' hyperthyroidism and ophthalmopathy. TCRdb called the multiplex PCR reads again in MiXCR, with one record for every CDR3 protein. In the table there are 300,000 or so distinct CDR3 sequences, about 20% of which are singletons. The specimen sequenced was blood. These TCRs come from a woman aged 50 to 60 with Graves' hyperthyroidism. The CDR3 runs from the conserved cysteine through the conserved F or W. The order of the fields is J gene, clone size, V gene, D gene, CDR3 protein, CDR3 DNA. D genes are given only for firm matches. Size values are once, few and many counts, or a class for expanded clones, and some rows have none.

>TRBJ2-5|.|TRBV6-1|TRBD2
CASSRLAGVETQYF
TGTGCCAGCAGCCGACTAGCGGGAGTAGAGACCCAGTACTTC
>TRBJ1-2|many|TRBV12-3/TRBV12-4|TRBD1
CASSADRAGYTF
TGTGCCAGCAGTGCCGACAGGGCTGGCTACACCTTC
>TRBJ1-1|many|TRBV2|.
CASRGRVQSEAFF
TGTGCCAGCAGGGGCAGGGTGCAGTCTGAAGCTTTCTTT
>TRBJ2-1|many|TRBV5-1|.
CASSLMSGGEAQFF
TGCGCCAGCAGCTTGATGTCCGGTGGGGAGGCGCAGTTCTTC
>TRBJ2-7|few|TRBV4-1|.
CASRLLAGPGSEQYF
TGCGCCAGCAGACTCCTTGCCGGGCCAGGATCCGAGCAGTACTTC
>TRBJ1-2|many|TRBV27|.
CASRMDGNYGYTF
TGTGCCAGCAGAATGGACGGTAACTATGGCTACACCTTC
>TRBJ1-6|many|TRBV28|.
CASSLPQVNSPLHF
TGTGCCAGCAGTTTGCCCCAGGTTAATTCACCCCTCCACTTT
>TRBJ2-2|few|TRBV13|.
CASSQGRGYVGELFF
TGTGCCAGCAGCCAGGGGCGGGGGTATGTCGGGGAGCTGTTTTTT
>TRBJ2-3|many|TRBV6-2/TRBV6-3|.
CATRLEWSTDTQYF
TGTGCCACCCGACTAGAATGGTCGACAGATACGCAGTATTTT
>TRBJ1-2|many|TRBV7-2|TRBD1
CASSFGQGYGYTF
TGTGCCAGCAGTTTTGGACAGGGGTACGGCTACACCTTC
>TRBJ2-6|few|TRBV19|TRBD1
CASSTIDRGAGSGANVLTF
TGTGCCAGTAGTACCATCGACAGGGGCGCGGGCTCTGGGGCCAACGTCCTGACTTTC
>TRBJ2-3|.|TRBV3-1|.
CASSQDRQGYDTQYF
TGTGCCAGCAGCCAAGATCGGCAGGGTTACGATACGCAGTATTTT
>TRBJ1-1|.|TRBV12-3/TRBV12-4|.
CASRVPGTGEAFF
TGTGCCAGCAGAGTCCCCGGGACTGGGGAAGCTTTCTTT
>TRBJ2-1|.|TRBV7-9|.
CASSLRSGNEQFF
TGTGCCAGCAGCTTACGTAGCGGCAATGAGCAGTTCTTC
>TRBJ2-5|many|TRBV13|TRBD2
CASSQLAGVDETQYF
TGTGCCAGCAGTCAACTAGCGGGAGTGGATGAGACCCAGTACTTC
>TRBJ2-1|.|TRBV5-1|TRBD2
CASSLPGGGPYNEQFF
TGCGCCAGCAGCTTGCCCGGGGGGGGGCCCTACAATGAGCAGTTCTTC
>TRBJ1-2|few|TRBV6-1|.
CASSYDGVGYGYTF
TGTGCCAGCAGTTATGACGGGGTAGGGTATGGCTACACCTTC
>TRBJ2-3|few|TRBV5-8|.
CASSLWPLTDTQYF
TGTGCCAGCAGCTTGTGGCCACTCACAGATACGCAGTATTTT
>TRBJ2-2|.|TRBV6-1|.
CASSSPQGLTGELFF
TGTGCCAGCAGTTCCCCACAGGGATTGACCGGGGAGCTGTTTTTT
>TRBJ1-5|many|TRBV28|.
CASSLRGGQPQHF
TGTGCCAGCAGTTTAAGGGGGGGTCAGCCCCAGCATTTT
>TRBJ2-7|many|TRBV28|.
CASSVQGSYEQYF
TGTGCCAGCAGTGTACAAGGATCCTACGAGCAGTACTTC
>TRBJ2-1|.|TRBV3-1|TRBD1
CASSQLTGLNEQFF
TGTGCCAGCAGCCAACTGACAGGGCTAAATGAGCAGTTCTTC
>TRBJ1-1|many|TRBV2|.
CASSEFRGGTEAFF
TGTGCCAGCAGTGAATTCCGGGGAGGCACTGAAGCTTTCTTT
>TRBJ1-2|many|TRBV3-1|.
CASSHKGRRWGDYGYTF
TGTGCCAGCAGCCACAAAGGTAGACGGTGGGGCGATTATGGCTACACCTTC
>TRBJ2-3|few|TRBV7-9|.
CASSTSGDTQYF
TGTGCCAGCAGCACCTCCGGGGATACGCAGTATTTT
>TRBJ2-7|few|TRBV25-1|TRBD1
CASSDSGTGGEQYF
TGTGCCAGCAGTGATTCCGGGACAGGGGGCGAGCAGTACTTC
>TRBJ2-2|.|TRBV10-3|.
CAISVTAGELFF
TGTGCCATCAGCGTAACTGCCGGGGAGCTGTTTTTT
>TRBJ2-3|many|TRBV2|.
CASQTESTDTQYF
TGTGCCAGCCAGACTGAGAGCACAGATACGCAGTATTTT
>TRBJ2-3|few|TRBV15|.
CATSRDGPSTGTDTQYF
TGTGCCACCAGCAGAGATGGGCCTTCGACAGGAACAGATACGCAGTATTTT
>TRBJ1-1|many|TRBV7-3|TRBD1
CASSPGQANTEAFF
TGTGCCAGCTCACCGGGACAGGCGAACACTGAAGCTTTCTTT
>TRBJ1-6|many|TRBV5-1|.
CASSDGNNSPLHF
TGCGCCAGCAGCGATGGGAATAATTCACCCCTCCACTTT
>TRBJ1-3|.|TRBV20-1|.
CSAREGYWRGNTIYF
TGCAGTGCTAGGGAAGGGTATTGGAGGGGAAACACCATATATTTT
>TRBJ2-4|.|TRBV18|TRBD2
CASSPRRGSDIQYF
TGTGCCAGCTCACCTCGGCGGGGGTCGGACATTCAGTACTTC
>TRBJ1-1|many|TRBV28|.
CASRFIGGGDRTEAFF
TGTGCCAGCAGATTTATTGGGGGCGGGGATCGGACTGAAGCTTTCTTT
>TRBJ1-5|.|TRBV28|.
CASSLSGNRPQHF
TGTGCCAGCAGTTTATCCGGGAATCGGCCCCAGCATTTT
>TRBJ1-3|few|TRBV6-1|TRBD1
CASSQQGAGGNTIYF
TGTGCCAGCAGTCAACAGGGGGCCGGTGGAAACACCATATATTTT
>TRBJ1-6|many|TRBV12-3/TRBV12-4|TRBD1
CASSQKGTENNSPLHF
TGTGCCAGCAGTCAAAAGGGGACAGAAAATAATTCACCCCTCCACTTT
>TRBJ1-1|many|TRBV6-6|TRBD1
CASSYMGTGGTEAFF
TGTGCCAGCAGTTACATGGGGACAGGGGGCACTGAAGCTTTCTTT
>TRBJ2-3|few|TRBV29-1|.
CSVEGGREDTQYF
TGCAGCGTTGAAGGAGGGCGGGAAGATACGCAGTATTTT
>TRBJ2-1|.|TRBV6-1|.
CASSEGSSSYNEQFF
TGTGCCAGCAGTGAAGGCAGTAGCTCCTACAATGAGCAGTTCTTC
>TRBJ2-5|.|TRBV3-1|.
CASRLWETQYF
TGTGCCAGCAGACTGTGGGAGACCCAGTACTTC
>TRBJ2-1|.|TRBV6-2/TRBV6-3|TRBD2
CASSYSGLAEASSYNEQFF
TGTGCCAGCAGTTACTCGGGACTAGCGGAGGCGAGCTCCTACAATGAGCAGTTCTTC
>TRBJ2-1|few|TRBV3-1|.
CASSQDAAVSSYNEQFF
TGTGCCAGCAGCCAAGATGCTGCGGTTAGCTCCTACAATGAGCAGTTCTTC
>TRBJ1-5|.|TRBV7-9|.
CASSLGDDQPQHF
TGTGCCAGCAGCTTAGGGGACGATCAGCCCCAGCATTTT
>TRBJ1-5|many|TRBV5-1|.
CASSLEGYDNQPQHF
TGCGCCAGCAGCTTGGAGGGTTACGACAATCAGCCCCAGCATTTT
>TRBJ2-1|.|TRBV9|TRBD1
CASSVVGTGGGHNEQFF
TGTGCCAGCAGCGTAGTTGGGACAGGGGGTGGACACAATGAGCAGTTCTTC
>TRBJ2-5|many|TRBV7-3|.
CASSLMVGQETQYF
TGTGCCAGCAGCTTAATGGTGGGCCAAGAGACCCAGTACTTC
>TRBJ1-2|many|TRBV2|TRBD1
CASSLGQGASGYTF
TGTGCCAGCAGTCTCGGACAGGGGGCGTCTGGCTACACCTTC
>TRBJ2-1|many|TRBV20-1|.
CSAGALSYNEQFF
TGCAGTGCTGGGGCCCTCTCCTACAATGAGCAGTTCTTC
>TRBJ2-5|many|TRBV12-3/TRBV12-4|.
CASTLRNQETQYF
TGTGCCAGCACCCTGCGGAACCAAGAGACCCAGTACTTC
>TRBJ2-5|many|TRBV6-5|.
CASSWQETQYF
TGTGCCAGCAGTTGGCAGGAGACCCAGTACTTC
>TRBJ1-2|.|TRBV20-1|.
CSAEKMAGNYGYTF
TGCAGTGCTGAAAAAATGGCAGGGAACTATGGCTACACCTTC
>TRBJ1-4|few|TRBV7-9|.
CASSFDTAGVKLFF
TGTGCCAGCAGCTTCGACACGGCGGGCGTAAAACTGTTTTTT